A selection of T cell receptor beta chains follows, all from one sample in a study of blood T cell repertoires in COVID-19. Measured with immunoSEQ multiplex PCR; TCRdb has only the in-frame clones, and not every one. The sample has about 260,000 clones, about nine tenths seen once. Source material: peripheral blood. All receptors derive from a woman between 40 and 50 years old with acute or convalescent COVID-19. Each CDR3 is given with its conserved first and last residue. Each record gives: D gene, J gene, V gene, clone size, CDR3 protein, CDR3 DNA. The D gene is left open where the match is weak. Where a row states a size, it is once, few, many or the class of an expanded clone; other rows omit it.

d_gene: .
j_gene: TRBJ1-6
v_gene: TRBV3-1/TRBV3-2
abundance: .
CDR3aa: CASSPLTGNSPLHF
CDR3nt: TGTGCCAGCAGCCCTCTAACAGGGAATTCACCCCTCCACTTT

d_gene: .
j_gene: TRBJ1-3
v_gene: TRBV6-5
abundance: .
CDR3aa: CASGNSGNTIYF
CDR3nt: TGTGCCAGCGGAAACAGTGGAAACACCATATATTTT

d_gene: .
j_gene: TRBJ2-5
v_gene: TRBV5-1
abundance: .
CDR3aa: CASSSGGEVRETQYF
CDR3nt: TGCGCCAGCAGCTCCGGCGGGGAGGTGAGAGAGACCCAGTACTTC

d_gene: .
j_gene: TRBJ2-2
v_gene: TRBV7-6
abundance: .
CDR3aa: CASSFMGAANTGELFF
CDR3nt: TGTGCCAGCAGCTTTATGGGGGCCGCGAACACCGGGGAGCTGTTTTTT

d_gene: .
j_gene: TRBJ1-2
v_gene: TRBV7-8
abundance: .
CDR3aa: CASIPERAPRRANYGYTF
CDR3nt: TGTGCCAGCATTCCCGAGAGGGCTCCACGTCGTGCTAACTATGGCTACACCTTC

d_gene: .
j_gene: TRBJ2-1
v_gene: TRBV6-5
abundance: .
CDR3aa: CASTPFGLSYNEQFF
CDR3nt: TGTGCCAGCACTCCGTTCGGGTTGTCGTACAATGAGCAGTTCTTC

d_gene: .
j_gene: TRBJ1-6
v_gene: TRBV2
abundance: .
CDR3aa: CASSFQGNNSPLHF
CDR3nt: TGTGCCAGCAGCTTCCAGGGGAATAATTCACCCCTCCACTTT

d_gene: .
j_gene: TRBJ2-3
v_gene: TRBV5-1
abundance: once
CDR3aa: CASRIGGPSTDTQYF
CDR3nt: TGCGCCAGCAGGATCGGGGGACCGAGCACAGATACGCAGTATTTT

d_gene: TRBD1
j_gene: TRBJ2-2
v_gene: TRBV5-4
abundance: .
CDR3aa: CASSPGTGGTGELFF
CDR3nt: TGTGCCAGCAGCCCAGGGACAGGGGGGACCGGGGAGCTGTTTTTT

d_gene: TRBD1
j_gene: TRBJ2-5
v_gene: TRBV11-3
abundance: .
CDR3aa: CASSLGDRGLGETQYF
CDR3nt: TGTGCCAGCAGCTTAGGGGACAGGGGGCTCGGGGAGACCCAGTACTTC

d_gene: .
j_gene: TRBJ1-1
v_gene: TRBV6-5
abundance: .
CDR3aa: CASDRGANTEAFF
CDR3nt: TGTGCCAGCGACCGGGGGGCGAACACTGAAGCTTTCTTT